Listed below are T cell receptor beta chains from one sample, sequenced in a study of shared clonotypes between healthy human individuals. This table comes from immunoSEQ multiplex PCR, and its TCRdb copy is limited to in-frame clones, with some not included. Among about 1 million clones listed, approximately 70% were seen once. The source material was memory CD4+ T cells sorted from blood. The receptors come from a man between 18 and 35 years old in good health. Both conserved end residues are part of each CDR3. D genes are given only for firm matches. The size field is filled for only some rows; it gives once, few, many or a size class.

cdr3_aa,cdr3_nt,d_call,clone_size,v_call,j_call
CAWSVLAGGGEQYF,TGTGCCTGGAGTGTACTAGCGGGAGGAGGCGAGCAGTACTTC,TRBD2,.,TRBV30,TRBJ2-7
CASSITAGQETQYF,TGCGCCAGCAGCATTACGGCGGGGCAAGAGACCCAGTACTTC,.,.,TRBV5-1,TRBJ2-5
CASSQDSSNNQPQHF,TGCGCCAGCAGCCAAGATTCGTCCAACAATCAGCCCCAGCATTTT,.,.,TRBV4-3,TRBJ1-5
CASSLVDSGSYEQFF,TGTGCCAGCAGCTTAGTAGATTCGGGGTCCTATGAGCAGTTCTTC,.,.,TRBV7-2,TRBJ2-1
CAISDFDRGTTGNTIYF,TGTGCCATCAGTGATTTCGACAGGGGGACTACCGGAAACACCATATATTTT,TRBD1,.,TRBV10-3,TRBJ1-3
CASPMGRLTGGEAKQSRAKNIQYF,TGTGCCAGCCCTATGGGGAGGCTGACAGGGGGCGAAGCAAAGCAAAGCCGAGCCAAAAACATTCAGTACTTC,TRBD1,.,TRBV6-9,TRBJ2-4
CATRTGGSYEQYF,TGCGCCACTAGAACAGGGGGCAGCTACGAGCAGTACTTC,TRBD1,.,TRBV10-2,TRBJ2-7
CASSFLPTNEKLFF,TGTGCCAGCAGCTTTCTGCCGACAAATGAAAAACTGTTTTTT,.,.,TRBV7-9,TRBJ1-4
CASSELLAGGNNEQFF,TGTGCCAGCAGTGAGTTACTAGCGGGAGGGAACAATGAGCAGTTCTTC,TRBD2,.,TRBV6-1,TRBJ2-1
CASSKNTGELFF,TGTGCCAGCAGCAAGAACACCGGGGAGCTGTTTTTT,.,.,TRBV13,TRBJ2-2
CASSPRTSSVPYEQYF,TGTGCCAGCAGCCCCCGGACCTCTAGCGTCCCCTACGAGCAGTACTTC,.,.,TRBV7-2,TRBJ2-7
CASSLAGQGGTEAFF,TGTGCCAGCAGCTTAGCTGGACAGGGGGGGACTGAAGCTTTCTTT,TRBD1,once,TRBV7-2,TRBJ1-1
CASSPWGLAGTTGELFF,TGTGCCAGCAGCCCCTGGGGTCTAGCGGGGACAACCGGGGAGCTGTTTTTT,TRBD2,.,TRBV5-4,TRBJ2-2
CSVSNNRQTLNTEAFF,TGCAGCGTCTCGAACAATAGACAGACACTGAACACTGAAGCTTTCTTT,.,.,TRBV29-1,TRBJ1-1
CASSQGTGQGYGYTF,TGTGCCAGCTCCCAGGGGACAGGGCAAGGCTATGGCTACACCTTC,TRBD1,.,TRBV18,TRBJ1-2
CASSLSGGNTEAFF,TGTGCCAGCAGTTTATCGGGAGGGAACACTGAAGCTTTCTTT,.,.,TRBV27,TRBJ1-1
CASALQGANGYTF,TGTGCCAGCGCCTTACAGGGGGCCAATGGCTACACCTTC,TRBD1,many,TRBV5-5,TRBJ1-2
CASSGERLQSRANVLTF,TGTGCCAGCAGCGGGGAACGCTTACAAAGTCGGGCCAACGTCCTGACTTTC,.,.,TRBV7-3,TRBJ2-6
CASSGFERNNEQFF,TGTGCCAGCAGCGGTTTCGAGCGGAACAATGAGCAGTTCTTC,.,.,TRBV9,TRBJ2-1
CASSSPGRDNADTQYF,TGTGCCAGCTCCTCGCCGGGTAGGGATAACGCAGATACGCAGTATTTT,.,.,TRBV5-4,TRBJ2-3
CASSLVRGLDTQYF,TGCGCCAGCAGCTTGGTCCGGGGGCTAGATACGCAGTATTTT,.,.,TRBV5-1,TRBJ2-3
CASSGTGGKGNQPQHF,TGTGCCAGCAGTGGGACAGGGGGAAAGGGCAATCAGCCCCAGCATTTT,TRBD1,.,TRBV28,TRBJ1-5
CASSQEGGGTNSPLHF,TGCGCCAGCAGCCAAGAAGGCGGCGGAACTAATTCACCCCTCCACTTT,.,.,TRBV4-1,TRBJ1-6
CASSPRNQGPYEQYF,TGTGCCAGCTCACCACGGAACCAGGGACCCTACGAGCAGTACTTC,.,.,TRBV18,TRBJ2-7
CASSLDRGVMNTEAFF,TGTGCCAGCAGTTTGGACAGGGGGGTTATGAACACTGAAGCTTTCTTT,TRBD1,.,TRBV2,TRBJ1-1
CASSVGLAGGPWEQYF,TGTGCCAGTAGTGTTGGACTAGCGGGAGGGCCATGGGAGCAGTACTTC,TRBD2,.,TRBV19,TRBJ2-7
CASSEIPGSGYTF,TGTGCCAGCAGTGAAATCCCAGGGAGTGGCTACACCTTC,.,.,TRBV6-1,TRBJ1-2
CASSIIQGVGEKLFF,TGTGCCAGCAGCATCATACAGGGAGTTGGGGAAAAACTGTTTTTT,.,.,TRBV25-1,TRBJ1-4
CASSEGDLREQYF,TGTGCCAGCAGTGAAGGTGATCTCCGCGAGCAGTACTTC,.,.,TRBV25-1,TRBJ2-7
CASSLQGFNTEAFF,TGCGCCAGCAGCCTGCAGGGGTTTAACACTGAAGCTTTCTTT,.,.,TRBV5-1,TRBJ1-1
CASKSGTGNQPQHF,TGTGCCAGCAAATCAGGGACGGGAAATCAGCCCCAGCATTTT,.,once,TRBV6-6,TRBJ1-5
CASSARGIGDTQYF,TGCGCCAGCAGCGCCCGGGGGATCGGAGATACGCAGTATTTT,.,.,TRBV5-1,TRBJ2-3
CASSSSSRNTDTQYF,TGCGCCAGCAGCTCCAGTAGCAGAAACACAGATACGCAGTATTTT,.,.,TRBV5-1,TRBJ2-3
CASSSQETQYF,TGTGCCAGCAGCTCTCAAGAGACCCAGTACTTC,.,few,TRBV7-2,TRBJ2-5
CASSSTDDRRAEAFF,TGTGCCAGCAGCTCGACGGACGACAGGAGAGCCGAAGCTTTCTTT,.,.,TRBV7-9,TRBJ1-1
CASRRFNGGGSGEFF,TGTGCCAGCAGGCGTTTCAACGGCGGCGGGAGTGGCGAGTTCTTC,TRBD2,.,TRBV27,TRBJ2-1
CASSSNRVVTEAFF,TGTGCCAGTTCTTCAAACAGGGTAGTCACTGAAGCTTTCTTT,.,once,TRBV19,TRBJ1-1
CASSLNRGSGHTEAFF,TGTGCCAGCAGTTTAAACAGGGGGTCCGGCCACACTGAAGCTTTCTTT,TRBD1,.,TRBV28,TRBJ1-1
CASSLDNSGANVLTF,TGTGCCAGCAGCCTTGATAACTCTGGGGCCAACGTCCTGACTTTC,.,once,TRBV2,TRBJ2-6
CASSELTREGALNSPLHF,TGTGCCAGCAGTGAGCTGACACGGGAGGGGGCTTTGAATTCACCCCTCCACTTT,TRBD1,.,TRBV6-1,TRBJ1-6
CASSFGSYEQYF,TGTGCCAGCAGCTTTGGCAGCTACGAGCAGTACTTC,.,.,TRBV5-6,TRBJ2-7
CASNKQRDTSYEQYF,TGTGCCAGCAATAAGCAGCGGGACACCTCCTACGAGCAGTACTTC,.,.,TRBV7-8,TRBJ2-7
CASSPSLSGTGSYGYTF,TGTGCCAGCTCACCAAGTCTGTCCGGGACGGGCTCCTATGGCTACACCTTC,.,.,TRBV18,TRBJ1-2
CSVDLPDRRVRETQYF,TGCAGCGTTGACCTTCCGGACAGGCGGGTTAGAGAGACCCAGTACTTC,TRBD1,.,TRBV29-1,TRBJ2-5
CASSPQVAGTNEQFF,TGCGCCAGCAGCCCACAGGTAGCGGGAACCAATGAGCAGTTCTTC,TRBD2,.,TRBV5-1,TRBJ2-1
CASSHPGGAVYNEQFF,TGTGCCAGCAGCCACCCTGGGGGGGCGGTTTACAATGAGCAGTTCTTC,.,.,TRBV14,TRBJ2-1
CASSRYDTEAFF,TGCGCCAGCTCGCGGTACGACACTGAAGCTTTCTTT,.,many,TRBV5-1,TRBJ1-1
CASSLLVANSPLHF,TGCGCCAGCAGCCTGCTCGTCGCGAATTCACCCCTCCACTTT,.,.,TRBV4-1,TRBJ1-6
CASSFFGDTQYF,TGCGCCAGCAGCTTCTTTGGGGATACGCAGTATTTT,.,.,TRBV5-1,TRBJ2-3
CASSYRLGQPQHF,TGTGCCAGCAGTTACCGGCTCGGGCAGCCCCAGCATTTT,.,.,TRBV6-5,TRBJ1-5
CASSQVGSSYNSPLHF,TGTGCCAGCAGCCAGGTGGGGAGCTCCTATAATTCACCCCTCCACTTT,.,.,TRBV4-2,TRBJ1-6
CASSLRGLWNQPQHF,TGTGCCAGCAGCTTGAGAGGGCTATGGAATCAGCCCCAGCATTTT,.,.,TRBV5-5,TRBJ1-5
CASSQEGRGAGPYEQYF,TGCGCCAGCAGCCAAGAGGGGCGGGGGGCCGGCCCCTACGAGCAGTACTTC,TRBD2,few,TRBV4-1,TRBJ2-7